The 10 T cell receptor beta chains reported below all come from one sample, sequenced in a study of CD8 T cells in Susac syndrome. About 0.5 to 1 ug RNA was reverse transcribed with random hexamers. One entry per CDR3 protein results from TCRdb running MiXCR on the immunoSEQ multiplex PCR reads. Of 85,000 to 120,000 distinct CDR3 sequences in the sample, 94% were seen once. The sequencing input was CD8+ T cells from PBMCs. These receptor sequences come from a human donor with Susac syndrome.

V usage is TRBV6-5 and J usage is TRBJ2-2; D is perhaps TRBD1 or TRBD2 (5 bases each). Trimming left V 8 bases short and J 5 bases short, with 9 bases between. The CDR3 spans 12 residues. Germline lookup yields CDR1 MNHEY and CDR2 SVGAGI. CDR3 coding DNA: TGTGCCAGCGAGGGGTTTACCGGGGAGCTGTTTTTT. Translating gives CASEGFTGELFF.

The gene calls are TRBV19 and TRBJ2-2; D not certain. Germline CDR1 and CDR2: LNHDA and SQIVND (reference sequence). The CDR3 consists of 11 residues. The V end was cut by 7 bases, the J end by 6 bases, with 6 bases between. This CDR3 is CASKESGELFF. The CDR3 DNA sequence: TGTGCCAGTAAGGAATCCGGGGAGCTGTTTTTT.

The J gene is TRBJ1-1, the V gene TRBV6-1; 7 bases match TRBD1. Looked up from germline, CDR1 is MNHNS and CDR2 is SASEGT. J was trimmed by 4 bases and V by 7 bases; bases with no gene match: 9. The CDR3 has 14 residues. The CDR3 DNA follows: TGTGCCAGCAACACAGGGGCATACGGCACTGAAGCTTTCTTT. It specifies CASNTGAYGTEAFF.

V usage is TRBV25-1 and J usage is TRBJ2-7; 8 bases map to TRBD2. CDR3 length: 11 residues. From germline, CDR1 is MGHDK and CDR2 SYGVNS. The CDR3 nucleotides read TGTGGAACTAGCGGTGCTTACGAGCAGTACTTC. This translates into CGTSGAYEQYF.

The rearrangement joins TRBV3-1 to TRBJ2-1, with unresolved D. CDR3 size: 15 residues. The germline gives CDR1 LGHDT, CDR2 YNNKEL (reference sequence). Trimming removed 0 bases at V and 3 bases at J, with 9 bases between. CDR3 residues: CASSQDNGYYNEQFF. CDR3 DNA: TGTGCCAGCAGCCAAGACAACGGTTACTACAATGAGCAGTTCTTC.

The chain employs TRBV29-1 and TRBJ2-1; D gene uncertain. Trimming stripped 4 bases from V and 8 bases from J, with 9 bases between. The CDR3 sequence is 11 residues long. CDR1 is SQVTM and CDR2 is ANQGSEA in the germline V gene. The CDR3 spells CSVGRTDEQFF. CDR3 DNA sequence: TGCAGCGTTGGACGGACGGATGAGCAGTTCTTC.

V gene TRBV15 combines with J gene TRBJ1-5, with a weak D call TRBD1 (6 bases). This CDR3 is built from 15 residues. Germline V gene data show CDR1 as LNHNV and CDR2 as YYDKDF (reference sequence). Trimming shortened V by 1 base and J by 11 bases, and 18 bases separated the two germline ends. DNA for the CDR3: TGTGCCACCAGCAGAGGCAGAGGGGGGGGCGAGGCCCAGCATTTT. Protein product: CATSRGRGGGEAQHF.

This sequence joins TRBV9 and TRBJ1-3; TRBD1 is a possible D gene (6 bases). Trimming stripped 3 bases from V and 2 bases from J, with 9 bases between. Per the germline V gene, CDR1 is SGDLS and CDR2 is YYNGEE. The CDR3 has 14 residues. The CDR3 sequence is CASSDRVTGNTIYF. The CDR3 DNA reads TGTGCCAGCAGCGACAGGGTGACTGGAAACACCATATATTTT. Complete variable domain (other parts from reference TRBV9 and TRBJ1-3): DSGVTQTPKHLITATGQRVTLRCSPRSGDLSVYWYQQSLDQGLQFLIQYYNGEERAKGNILERFSAQQFPDLHSELNLSSLELGDSALYFCASSDRVTGNTIYFGEGSWLTVV.

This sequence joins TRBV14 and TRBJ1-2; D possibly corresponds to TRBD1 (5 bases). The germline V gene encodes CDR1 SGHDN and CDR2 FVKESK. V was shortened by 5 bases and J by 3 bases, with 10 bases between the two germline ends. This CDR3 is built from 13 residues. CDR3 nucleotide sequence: TGTGCCAGCAGCACAGGATCATACTATGGCTACACCTTC. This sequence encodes CASSTGSYYGYTF.

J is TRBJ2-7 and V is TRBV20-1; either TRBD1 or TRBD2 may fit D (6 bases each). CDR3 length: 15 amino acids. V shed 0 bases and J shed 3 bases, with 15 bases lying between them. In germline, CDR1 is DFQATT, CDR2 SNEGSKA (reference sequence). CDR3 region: CSARDLRGPNYEQYF. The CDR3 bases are TGCAGTGCTAGAGATCTCCGGGGGCCTAACTACGAGCAGTACTTC.